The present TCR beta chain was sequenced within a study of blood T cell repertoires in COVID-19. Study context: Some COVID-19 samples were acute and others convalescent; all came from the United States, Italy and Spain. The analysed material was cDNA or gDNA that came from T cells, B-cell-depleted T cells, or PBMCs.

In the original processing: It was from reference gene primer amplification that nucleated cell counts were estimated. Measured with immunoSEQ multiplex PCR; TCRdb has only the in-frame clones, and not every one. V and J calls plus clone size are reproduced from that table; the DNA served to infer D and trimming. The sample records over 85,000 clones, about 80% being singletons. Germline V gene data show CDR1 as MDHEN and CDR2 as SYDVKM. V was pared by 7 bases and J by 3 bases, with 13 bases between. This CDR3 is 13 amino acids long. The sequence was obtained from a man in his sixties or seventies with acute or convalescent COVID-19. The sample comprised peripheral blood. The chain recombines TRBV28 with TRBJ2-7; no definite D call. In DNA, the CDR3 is TGTGCCAGCACCCTTAGACGGAGCTACGAGCAGTACTTC. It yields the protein CASTLRRSYEQYF. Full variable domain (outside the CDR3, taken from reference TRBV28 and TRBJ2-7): DVKVTQSSRYLVKRTGEKVFLECVQDMDHENMFWYRQDPGLGLRLIYFSYDVKMKEKGDIPEGYSVSREKKERFSLILESASTNQTSMYLCASTLRRSYEQYFGPGTRLTVT.